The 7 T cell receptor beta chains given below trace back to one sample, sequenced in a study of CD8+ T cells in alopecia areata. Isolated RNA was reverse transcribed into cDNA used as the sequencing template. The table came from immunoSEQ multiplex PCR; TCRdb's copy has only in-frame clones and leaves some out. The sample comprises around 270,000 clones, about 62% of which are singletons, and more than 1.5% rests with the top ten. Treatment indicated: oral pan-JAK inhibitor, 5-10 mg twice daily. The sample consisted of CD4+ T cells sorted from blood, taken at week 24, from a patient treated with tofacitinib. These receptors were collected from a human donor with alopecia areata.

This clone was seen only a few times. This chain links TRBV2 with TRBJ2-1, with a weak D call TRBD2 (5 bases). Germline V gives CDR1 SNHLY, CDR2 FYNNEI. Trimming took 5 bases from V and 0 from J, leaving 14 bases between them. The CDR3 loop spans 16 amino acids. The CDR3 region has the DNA TGTGCCAGCAGTACCGGACTCTCGAGCTCCTACAATGAGCAGTTCTTC. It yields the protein CASSTGLSSSYNEQFF.

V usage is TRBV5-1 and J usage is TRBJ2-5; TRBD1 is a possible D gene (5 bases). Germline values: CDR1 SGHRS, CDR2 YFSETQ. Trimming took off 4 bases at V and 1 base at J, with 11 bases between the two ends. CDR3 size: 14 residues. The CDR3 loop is CASSVDKLQETQYF. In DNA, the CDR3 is TGCGCCAGCAGCGTGGACAAACTCCAAGAGACCCAGTACTTC.

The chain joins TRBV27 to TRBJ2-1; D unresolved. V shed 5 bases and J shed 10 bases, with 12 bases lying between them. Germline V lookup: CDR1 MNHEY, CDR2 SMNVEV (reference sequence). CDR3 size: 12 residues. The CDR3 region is CASSLYIGEQFF. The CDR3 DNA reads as TGTGCCAGCAGTCTCTATATAGGCGAGCAGTTCTTC.

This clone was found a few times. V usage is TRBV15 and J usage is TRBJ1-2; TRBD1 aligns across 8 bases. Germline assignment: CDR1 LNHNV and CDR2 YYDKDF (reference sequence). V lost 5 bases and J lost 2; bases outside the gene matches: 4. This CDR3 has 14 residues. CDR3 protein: CATSSWTGNYGYTF. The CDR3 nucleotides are TGTGCCACCAGCTCCTGGACAGGGAACTATGGCTACACCTTC.

CDR3 sequence (DNA): TGCAGCGTTGTGAGAACGGTCAATGAGCAGTTCTTC. Protein sequence: CSVVRTVNEQFF. The gene calls are TRBV29-1 and TRBJ2-1; no clear D. Germline V lookup: CDR1 SQVTM, CDR2 ANQGSEA. CDR3 length equals 12 residues. V lost 4 bases, J lost 6 bases, and 10 bases lay in between.

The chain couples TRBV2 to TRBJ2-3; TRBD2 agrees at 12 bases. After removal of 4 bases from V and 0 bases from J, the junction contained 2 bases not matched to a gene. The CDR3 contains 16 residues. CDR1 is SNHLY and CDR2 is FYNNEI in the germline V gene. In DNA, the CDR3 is TGTGCCAGCAGTGGGGGGACTAGCGGGAGCACAGATACGCAGTATTTT. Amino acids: CASSGGTSGSTDTQYF.

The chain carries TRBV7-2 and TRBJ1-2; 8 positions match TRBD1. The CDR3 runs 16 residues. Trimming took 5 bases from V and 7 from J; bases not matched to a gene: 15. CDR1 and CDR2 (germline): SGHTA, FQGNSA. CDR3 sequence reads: CASSPNLGTGGFGYTF. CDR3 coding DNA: TGTGCCAGCAGCCCCAATCTGGGGACAGGCGGCTTTGGCTACACCTTC.